The rows below give T cell receptor beta chains drawn from one sample of a study of OX40 agonist ivuxolimab in advanced cancers. Profiling relied on immunoSEQ multiplex PCR, and the TCRdb table lists in-frame clones only, not all of them. The sample includes 69,000 or so clones, approximately 81% of them seen just once. Specimen: CD4+ or CD8+ T cells sorted from blood, collected in a trial of the OX40 agonist ivuxolimab. These receptors were taken from an adult with an advanced solid tumor such as melanoma, head and neck, liver or kidney cancer. CDR3s include the opening cysteine and the closing phenylalanine or tryptophan. Each record gives: CDR3 length, D gene, V gene, clone size, J gene, CDR3 protein, CDR3 DNA. The D gene is left open where the match is weak. Clone size, where shown, is once, few, many, or a class for clones that have expanded.

length: 13
D: .
V: TRBV4-3
size: .
J: TRBJ1-4
CDR3: CASSQALYEKLFF
DNA: TGCGCCAGCAGCCAAGCGTTATATGAAAAACTGTTTTTT

length: 15
D: TRBD1
V: TRBV9
size: .
J: TRBJ1-4
CDR3: CASSHRQGGNEKLFF
DNA: TGTGCCAGCAGCCACAGACAGGGGGGGAATGAAAAACTGTTTTTT

length: 14
D: .
V: TRBV2
size: once
J: TRBJ1-4
CDR3: CASSEFLQGEKLFF
DNA: TGTGCCAGCAGTGAATTTCTTCAAGGAGAAAAACTGTTTTTT

length: 13
D: .
V: TRBV6-6
size: .
J: TRBJ2-1
CDR3: CASSGQRDNEQFF
DNA: TGTGCCAGCAGTGGGCAGAGAGACAATGAGCAGTTCTTC

length: 14
D: .
V: TRBV10-3
size: .
J: TRBJ2-2
CDR3: CANGRGPDTGELFF
DNA: TGTGCCAACGGGAGGGGGCCCGACACCGGGGAGCTGTTTTTT

length: 14
D: .
V: TRBV2
size: .
J: TRBJ2-3
CDR3: CASSFGTSTDTQYF
DNA: TGTGCCAGCAGCTTCGGGACTAGCACAGATACGCAGTATTTT

length: 19
D: TRBD2
V: TRBV7-3
size: .
J: TRBJ2-1
CDR3: CASSKSPGLAPSSYNEQFF
DNA: TGTGCCAGCAGCAAATCTCCGGGACTAGCGCCGAGCTCCTACAATGAGCAGTTCTTC

length: 14
D: .
V: TRBV28
size: few
J: TRBJ1-2
CDR3: CASKLGGIDYGYTF
DNA: TGTGCCAGCAAGCTTGGGGGAATTGACTATGGCTACACCTTC

length: 19
D: TRBD1
V: TRBV4-2
size: .
J: TRBJ1-3
CDR3: CASSQRRSGQGYSGNTIYF
DNA: TGTGCCAGCAGCCAACGTCGATCAGGACAGGGTTACTCTGGAAACACCATATATTTT

length: 15
D: TRBD2
V: TRBV13
size: .
J: TRBJ2-1
CDR3: CASSLGTSGYNEQFF
DNA: TGTGCCAGCAGCCTCGGGACTAGCGGTTACAATGAGCAGTTCTTC

length: 15
D: TRBD1
V: TRBV4-1
size: .
J: TRBJ2-7
CDR3: CASSHGTGGTYEQYF
DNA: TGCGCCAGCAGCCACGGGACAGGGGGTACCTACGAGCAGTACTTC

length: 15
D: .
V: TRBV5-4
size: few
J: TRBJ1-1
CDR3: CASSLAGYLNTEAFF
DNA: TGTGCCAGCAGCTTGGCAGGTTACCTAAACACTGAAGCTTTCTTT

length: 16
D: TRBD1
V: TRBV6-6
size: .
J: TRBJ1-3
CDR3: CASSWGGGSSGNTIYF
DNA: TGTGCCAGCAGCTGGGGAGGGGGCAGCTCTGGAAACACCATATATTTT

length: 15
D: .
V: TRBV18
size: .
J: TRBJ2-1
CDR3: CASSPPPAGYNEQFF
DNA: TGTGCCAGCTCACCTCCTCCTGCAGGGTACAATGAGCAGTTCTTC

length: 15
D: .
V: TRBV7-3
size: once
J: TRBJ1-1
CDR3: CASSLNPTLRTEAFF
DNA: TGTGCCAGCAGCTTAAATCCGACCTTACGCACTGAAGCTTTCTTT

length: 16
D: .
V: TRBV29-1
size: .
J: TRBJ1-2
CDR3: CSVEDRGGLKDYGYTF
DNA: TGCAGCGTTGAAGATCGGGGGGGGCTTAAGGACTATGGCTACACCTTC

length: 16
D: TRBD1
V: TRBV5-6
size: .
J: TRBJ1-3
CDR3: CASSPRDRVGGNTIYF
DNA: TGTGCCAGCAGCCCACGGGACAGGGTTGGTGGAAACACCATATATTTT

length: 13
D: .
V: TRBV6-1
size: .
J: TRBJ2-7
CDR3: CATGGRVSYEQYF
DNA: TGTGCCACCGGAGGCCGCGTTTCCTACGAGCAGTACTTC

length: 14
D: TRBD1
V: TRBV10-3
size: .
J: TRBJ2-5
CDR3: CAISVGQIQETQYF
DNA: TGTGCCATCAGTGTGGGACAGATCCAAGAGACCCAGTACTTC

length: 14
D: .
V: TRBV2
size: .
J: TRBJ2-3
CDR3: CASKKLRSTDTQYF
DNA: TGTGCCAGCAAGAAACTCCGAAGCACAGATACGCAGTATTTT

length: 16
D: TRBD1
V: TRBV5-1
size: .
J: TRBJ1-2
CDR3: CASSSGQGPLDYGYTF
DNA: TGCGCCAGCAGCAGCGGACAGGGTCCCTTGGACTATGGCTACACCTTC

length: 18
D: .
V: TRBV7-8
size: .
J: TRBJ1-2
CDR3: CASSLASARPSSFYGYTF
DNA: TGTGCCAGCAGCTTAGCGTCGGCCAGACCTTCCTCCTTCTATGGCTACACCTTC

length: 16
D: TRBD1
V: TRBV10-1
size: .
J: TRBJ1-5
CDR3: CASSEGQGYSNQPQHF
DNA: TGCGCCAGCAGTGAAGGACAGGGCTATAGCAATCAGCCCCAGCATTTT

length: 15
D: .
V: TRBV6-5
size: .
J: TRBJ1-2
CDR3: CASRQSMPEDYGYTF
DNA: TGTGCCAGCCGTCAAAGTATGCCGGAGGACTATGGCTACACCTTC

length: 12
D: .
V: TRBV11-3
size: .
J: TRBJ2-1
CDR3: CASSDPLNEQFF
DNA: TGTGCCAGCAGCGATCCCCTCAATGAGCAGTTCTTC

length: 14
D: .
V: TRBV9
size: once
J: TRBJ1-2
CDR3: CASSVTGANYGYTF
DNA: TGTGCCAGCAGCGTGACAGGTGCTAACTATGGCTACACCTTC

length: 14
D: TRBD2
V: TRBV9
size: .
J: TRBJ2-1
CDR3: CASRAFREGGEQFF
DNA: TGTGCCAGCAGGGCCTTTAGGGAGGGTGGTGAGCAGTTCTTC

length: 15
D: .
V: TRBV5-1
size: .
J: TRBJ2-3
CDR3: CASSSDGGSTDTQYF
DNA: TGCGCCAGCAGCTCGGACGGGGGTAGCACAGATACGCAGTATTTT